One and the same sample provided the 31 T cell receptor beta chains below, sequenced in a study of PD-L1 blockade in urothelial cancer (dated by TCRdb to the late 2010s). Receptor amplification or capture employed the immunoSEQ multiplex PCR assay. Sourced from immuneACCESS, this table was stored by TCRdb with only in-frame sequences that have V and J called. A share of the clones is absent; for the studies checked, an unresolved V gene accounts for under half, and the remainder has no known explanation. The sample records around 26,000 clones, 65% to 90% of which are singletons. Around 32% of the sample is held by the ten biggest clonotypes. The material was PBMCs, obtained around atezolizumab (anti-PD-L1) treatment. These receptors were taken from a man aged 60 to 69 with urothelial cancer.

This chain uses TRBV11-2 with TRBJ2-3; no reliable D call. Germline CDR1 is SGHAT and CDR2 is FQNNGV. Trimming stripped 4 bases from V and 0 bases from J, with 2 bases between. The CDR3 has 12 residues. The CDR3 nucleotides are TGTGCCAGCAGCTCAAGCACAGATACGCAGTATTTT. Its protein is CASSSSTDTQYF.

V gene TRBV5-4 combines with J gene TRBJ2-3; weak D call: TRBD1 (5 bases). The CDR3 has 14 residues. The germline CDR1 and CDR2 sequences are SGHNT and YYREEE (reference sequence). V shed 7 bases and J shed 2 bases, with 14 bases lying between them. The CDR3 spells CASGAQRVTDTQYF. The CDR3 DNA reads as TGTGCCAGCGGGGCCCAAAGGGTCACAGATACGCAGTATTTT.

This rearrangement joins TRBV19 to TRBJ2-5, with 8 bases lining up with TRBD2. The CDR3 has 14 residues. Germline CDR1 is LNHDA and CDR2 is SQIVND (reference sequence). V shed 5 bases and J 3 bases; nucleotides not matched to a gene: 5. Here the CDR3 DNA reads TGTGCCAGTAGTGCGGGACTAGACAAAGAGACCCAGTACTTC. Residues: CASSAGLDKETQYF.

In DNA, the CDR3 is TGTGCCAGCAGCCAGGGACATCCCGTCCCAGATACGCAGTATTTT. Translated, it gives CASSQGHPVPDTQYF. This chain connects TRBV5-4 to TRBJ2-3; TRBD1 might be the D (6 bases). V was trimmed by 4 bases and J by 4 bases, leaving 16 bases between them. This CDR3 comprises 15 residues. Germline V CDR1 and CDR2: SGHNT, YYREEE (reference sequence).

The rearrangement joins TRBV5-1 to TRBJ1-5, with a possible D match to TRBD1 (6 bases). There are 15 residues in the CDR3. The germline V and J ends were trimmed by 2 bases and 3 bases, with 12 bases remaining between them. Germline V gives CDR1 SGHRS, CDR2 YFSETQ. The DNA for the CDR3 is TGCGCCAGCAGCTTAGACGGGACACTCAATCAGCCCCAGCATTTT. Its translation is CASSLDGTLNQPQHF.

The chain employs TRBV13 and TRBJ2-7, with 7 bases matching TRBD1. The ends lost 0 bases at V and 2 bases at J; junction bases unmatched: 10. This CDR3 has 17 amino acids. In germline, CDR1 is PRHDT, CDR2 FYEKMQ (reference sequence). CDR3 nucleotides: TGTGCCAGCAGCTTAGGATCCCTAAGACAGGGACCCTACGAGCAGTACTTC. As protein: CASSLGSLRQGPYEQYF.

The gene calls are TRBV4-1 and TRBJ2-1; no firm D call. The germline gives CDR1 MGHRA, CDR2 YSYEKL. Trimming cost V 4 bases and J 2 bases, with 9 bases left between them. The CDR3 extends over 14 amino acids. CDR3 loop: CASSPYETYNEQFF. DNA of the CDR3: TGCGCCAGCAGCCCCTACGAGACCTACAATGAGCAGTTCTTC.

The gene calls are TRBV2 and TRBJ2-5, with D maybe TRBD2 (5 bases). CDR1 is SNHLY and CDR2 is FYNNEI in the germline V gene. This CDR3 contains 14 residues. Trimming stripped 4 bases from V and 4 bases from J, with 13 bases between. Here the CDR3 reads CASSGTARGETQYF. The CDR3 nucleotides read TGTGCCAGCAGTGGGACTGCACGGGGAGAGACCCAGTACTTC. Supplemented by reference TRBV2 and TRBJ2-5, the full variable domain reads EPEVTQTPSHQVTQMGQEVILRCVPISNHLYFYWYRQILGQKVEFLVSFYNNEISEKSEIFDDQFSVERPDGSNFTLKIRSTKLEDSAMYFCASSGTARGETQYFGPGTRLLVL.

This clone was observed once. The chain has TRBV18 and TRBJ1-4, with 11 bases lining up with TRBD1. Germline V CDR1 and CDR2: KGHSH, LQKENI. With V trimmed by 0 bases and J by 10 bases, 4 bases remained unmatched. CDR3 length equals 15 residues. CDR3 loop: CASSPPRDRGVKLFF. The CDR3 DNA follows: TGTGCCAGCTCACCACCGAGGGACAGGGGGGTAAAACTGTTTTTT.

Regarding this clone: At the DNA level, this CDR3 is encoded by other sequences in the same sample as well. The chain is built from TRBV5-1 and TRBJ2-7; perhaps TRBD2 as D (7 bases). V gave up 2 bases and J gave up 6 bases, with 21 bases separating them. Germline values: CDR1 SGHRS, CDR2 YFSETQ. The CDR3 covers 16 residues. For the CDR3, the DNA is TGCGCCAGCAGCTTAGCGGTGGGGGCGGGGGCCTCCGAGCAGTACTTC. Encoded protein: CASSLAVGAGASEQYF.

This chain connects TRBV6-5 to TRBJ1-2, with 7 bases that match TRBD1. The V gene's germline CDR1 is MNHEY and CDR2 SVGAGI. This CDR3 is 13 amino acids long. J was trimmed by 5 bases and V by 2 bases; bases with no gene match: 2. The CDR3, as DNA: TGTGCCAGCAGTTACGGACAGGCATATGGCTACACCTTC. It yields the protein CASSYGQAYGYTF.

V usage is TRBV18 and J usage is TRBJ2-1, with 9 bases identical to TRBD2. The CDR3 is 14 residues long. V shed 6 bases, J shed 5 bases, and the junction held 5 bases outside the gene matches. The germline gives CDR1 KGHSH, CDR2 LQKENI. CDR3 loop: CASSYSGRNNEQFF. CDR3 nucleotides: TGTGCCAGCTCTTATAGCGGGAGAAACAATGAGCAGTTCTTC.

The chain combines TRBV5-1 with TRBJ2-3; TRBD1 agrees at 9 bases. This CDR3 region has 15 residues. Trimming took 4 bases from V and 2 from J; bases not matched to a gene: 5. Germline CDR1 and CDR2: SGHRS and YFSETQ. CDR3 nucleotide sequence: TGCGCCAGCAGCCCCGGGACAGGGAACACAGATACGCAGTATTTT. This gives the protein CASSPGTGNTDTQYF. The entire variable domain, with the rest obtained from reference TRBV5-1 and TRBJ2-3, is as follows: KAGVTQTPRYLIKTRGQQVTLSCSPISGHRSVSWYQQTPGQGLQFLFEYFSETQRNKGNFPGRFSGRQFSNSRSEMNVSTLELGDSALYLCASSPGTGNTDTQYFGPGTRLTVL.

V and J are TRBV7-9 and TRBJ1-5; TRBD1 aligns across 7 bases. The V segment lost 5 bases and the J segment 0 bases; nucleotides outside the gene matches: 4. Per germline, CDR1 SEHNR and CDR2 FQNEAQ (reference sequence). The length of the CDR3 is 15 residues. CDR3 sequence reads: CASSIQGYSNQPQHF. The CDR3 DNA follows: TGTGCCAGCAGCATACAGGGGTATAGCAATCAGCCCCAGCATTTT.

This clone came up a few times. The chain couples TRBV30 to TRBJ1-1, with 8 nucleotides matching TRBD1. J lost 6 bases, V lost 2 bases, and 5 bases had no gene match. This CDR3 contains 13 residues. Germline loops: CDR1 GTSNPN, CDR2 SVGIG (reference sequence). CDR3 region: CAWSLTTGAEAFF. In DNA form, the CDR3 reads TGTGCCTGGAGTTTGACGACAGGGGCTGAAGCTTTCTTT.

The J gene is TRBJ2-3, the V gene TRBV9; tentative D call: TRBD2 (6 bases). With 4 bases removed from V and 6 bases from J, the gap between germline ends came to 24 bases. Germline loops: CDR1 SGDLS, CDR2 YYNGEE. The CDR3 totals 17 residues. Written as DNA, the CDR3 is TGTGCCAGCAGCCTTCCCTCGGACCCGACTAGGGTGGATACGCAGTATTTT. It codes for CASSLPSDPTRVDTQYF. The variable domain in full, with the rest retrieved from reference TRBV9 and TRBJ2-3, is DSGVTQTPKHLITATGQRVTLRCSPRSGDLSVYWYQQSLDQGLQFLIQYYNGEERAKGNILERFSAQQFPDLHSELNLSSLELGDSALYFCASSLPSDPTRVDTQYFGPGTRLTVL.

This chain connects TRBV7-2 to TRBJ2-5; 16 bases fit TRBD2. From germline, CDR1 is SGHTA and CDR2 FQGNSA. This CDR3 spans 17 amino acids. The junction had 8 bases not matched to a gene; V was cut back by 5 bases and J by 5 bases. CDR3 amino acids: CASSPPGLAGGHETQYF. The CDR3 DNA is TGTGCCAGCAGCCCACCGGGACTAGCGGGGGGGCATGAGACCCAGTACTTC.

J is TRBJ2-2 and V is TRBV6-4; D gene ambiguous. Trimming took 0 bases from V and 5 from J, leaving 4 bases between them. Germline V gene lookup returns CDR1 MRHNA and CDR2 SNTAGT. The CDR3 consists of 13 residues. The CDR3 protein is CASSDSQTGELFF. CDR3 DNA: TGTGCCAGCAGTGACTCACAAACCGGGGAGCTGTTTTTT.

The V and J genes are TRBV5-8 and TRBJ1-2; TRBD1 agrees at 10 bases. The V and J ends lost 4 bases and 4 bases, in that order; junction bases with no gene match: 7. The length of the CDR3 is 15 residues. The germline CDR1 and CDR2 sequences are SGHTS and YDEGEE. Here the CDR3 reads CASSQGTGELYGYTF. CDR3 nucleotides: TGTGCCAGCAGCCAGGGGACAGGGGAACTCTATGGCTACACCTTC.

CDR3 in DNA: TGCGCCAGCAGCTTGGAAGGGGGGGGCCCTGGCTATGGCTACACCTTC. As protein: CASSLEGGGPGYGYTF. The chain recombines TRBV5-1 with TRBJ1-2, with a tentative D call TRBD1 (6 bases). Trimming removed 0 bases from V and 4 bases from J, with 16 bases in between. The germline gives CDR1 SGHRS, CDR2 YFSETQ. This CDR3 is built from 16 residues. Based on the CDR3 plus reference TRBV5-1 and TRBJ1-2, the full variable domain is KAGVTQTPRYLIKTRGQQVTLSCSPISGHRSVSWYQQTPGQGLQFLFEYFSETQRNKGNFPGRFSGRQFSNSRSEMNVSTLELGDSALYLCASSLEGGGPGYGYTFGSGTRLTVV.

V usage is TRBV5-1 and J usage is TRBJ2-5, with 15 nucleotides matching TRBD2. V lost 4 bases to trimming and J lost 0 bases; unmatched junction nucleotides: 4. Germline assignment: CDR1 SGHRS and CDR2 YFSETQ. The CDR3 is made up of 17 amino acids. Here the CDR3 DNA reads TGCGCCAGCAGCGAAGGACTAGCGGGAGGGAACCAAGAGACCCAGTACTTC. It encodes CASSEGLAGGNQETQYF.

The chain has TRBV19 and TRBJ1-5; D gene uncertain. The CDR3 spans 14 residues. From germline, CDR1 is LNHDA and CDR2 SQIVND (reference sequence). Trimming took 3 bases from V and 0 from J, leaving 6 bases between them. Here the CDR3 reads CASSIRDSNQPQHF. The CDR3 DNA sequence: TGTGCCAGTAGTATTAGAGATAGCAATCAGCCCCAGCATTTT.

V is TRBV5-1 and J is TRBJ2-1; maybe TRBD2 (6 bases). Germline CDR1 SGHRS, CDR2 YFSETQ. Trimming shortened V by 4 bases and J by 9 bases, and 20 bases separated the two germline ends. The length of the CDR3 is 15 residues. CDR3 DNA: TGCGCCAGCAGCCAGGAGGGGAACGGGGACCGTGAGCAGTTCTTC. Its translation: CASSQEGNGDREQFF. The variable domain in full, completed from reference TRBV5-1 and TRBJ2-1, reads KAGVTQTPRYLIKTRGQQVTLSCSPISGHRSVSWYQQTPGQGLQFLFEYFSETQRNKGNFPGRFSGRQFSNSRSEMNVSTLELGDSALYLCASSQEGNGDREQFFGPGTRLTVL.

In its sample, this clone was seen once. The V and J genes are TRBV29-1 and TRBJ1-1; TRBD1 matches 7 bases. This CDR3 comprises 13 residues. Trimming at V came to 6 bases and at J to 1 base, leaving 5 bases not matched to a gene. The germline CDR1 and CDR2 sequences are SQVTM and ANQGSEA. CDR3 region: CSVDRAGNTEAFF. DNA of the CDR3: TGCAGCGTAGACAGGGCCGGGAACACTGAAGCTTTCTTT.

The chain uses TRBV2 and TRBJ2-6, with D perhaps matching TRBD2 (5 bases). V shed 7 bases and J shed 1 base, with 14 bases lying between them. The CDR3 length is 16 residues. Looked up from germline, CDR1 is SNHLY and CDR2 is FYNNEI. The CDR3 sequence is CASIIGPGSGANVLTF. The CDR3 DNA follows: TGTGCCAGCATAATTGGCCCGGGGTCTGGGGCCAACGTCCTGACTTTC.

V is TRBV7-6 and J is TRBJ1-3, with 7 bases fitting TRBD1. J gave up 0 bases and V 4 bases, and 9 bases lay outside the gene matches. The germline V gene has CDR1 SGHVS and CDR2 FNYEAQ. CDR3 length: 17 amino acids. DNA of the CDR3: TGTGCCAGCAGCTCTTGGACAGGAGGGGGCTCTGGAAACACCATATATTTT. This encodes CASSSWTGGGSGNTIYF.

This chain links TRBV5-1 with TRBJ1-5, with TRBD1 matching 7 bases. After removal of 3 bases from V and 0 bases from J, the junction contained 9 bases not matched to a gene. Germline V gene lookup returns CDR1 SGHRS and CDR2 YFSETQ. The CDR3 has 17 amino acids. The DNA for the CDR3 is TGCGCCAGCAGCTCCGTTGATAGGGGGCTTAGCAATCAGCCCCAGCATTTT. Translating it yields CASSSVDRGLSNQPQHF.

The chain is built from TRBV10-2 and TRBJ2-1; weak D call: TRBD2 (5 bases). CDR3 length equals 16 residues. Germline CDR1 WSHSY, CDR2 SAAADI. Trimming took 1 base from V and 7 from J, leaving 17 bases between them. The CDR3 here is CASSEWASTTGNEQFF. The CDR3, as DNA: TGCGCCAGCAGTGAGTGGGCTAGCACGACGGGGAATGAGCAGTTCTTC.

J is TRBJ2-2 and V is TRBV7-8, with 12 bases matching TRBD1. Germline V gene data show CDR1 as SGHVS and CDR2 as FQNEAQ. V shed 6 bases, J shed 3 bases, and the junction held 5 bases outside the gene matches. This CDR3 has 16 amino acids. The CDR3 coding sequence is TGTGCCAGCAGGACCGGGACAGGGGGCGACACCGGGGAGCTGTTTTTT. Translated: CASRTGTGGDTGELFF. Based on the CDR3 plus reference TRBV7-8 and TRBJ2-2, the full variable domain is GAGVSQSPRYKVAKRGQDVALRCDPISGHVSLFWYQQALGQGPEFLTYFQNEAQLDKSGLPSDRFFAERPEGSVSTLKIQRTQQEDSAVYLCASRTGTGGDTGELFFGEGSRLTVL.

The chain carries TRBV29-1 and TRBJ1-1; 8 bases agree with TRBD1. Germline loops: CDR1 SQVTM, CDR2 ANQGSEA. CDR3 length: 13 amino acids. The V gene end was trimmed by 6 bases and the J gene end by 0 bases; junction bases not matched to a gene: 3. The chain's CDR3 is CSVGQGVNTEAFF. Written as DNA, the CDR3 is TGCAGCGTAGGACAGGGAGTGAACACTGAAGCTTTCTTT.

The CDR3 nucleotides read TGTGCCAGCAGCGTAGCTTGGGGACTAGCCCAGAACGAGCAGTACTTC. It specifies CASSVAWGLAQNEQYF. The gene calls are TRBV9 and TRBJ2-7; TRBD2 matches at 9 bases. J gave up 5 bases and V 0 bases, and 9 bases lay outside the gene matches. CDR3 length: 16 amino acids. Looked up from germline, CDR1 is SGDLS and CDR2 is YYNGEE.